The clone carrying this T cell receptor beta chain has only a few counts. Its antigen is unidentified. The data belong to a study of shared clonotypes between healthy human individuals. The authors split each subset's genomic DNA evenly across several immunoSEQ plates. Unsorted PBMC DNA sequencing spanned ten immunoSEQ deep assay plates. Clones were read by immunoSEQ multiplex PCR, and TCRdb kept only the in-frame ones, dropping some. This table holds about 480,000 clones, nearly 80% found once. Every donor, a Caucasian adult, lived in Nashville, Tennessee. The CDR3 runs to 15 residues. The V gene's germline CDR1 is SGHDT and CDR2 YYEEEE. Trimming removed 4 bases from V and 2 bases from J; junction bases left unmatched: 6. Study-level points and caveats: Blood was the only sampled material, and tissue repertoires likely differ.

The sample was PBMCs. The origin of this receptor is a woman aged 40 to 50 in good health. Some clones in this sample may be carry-over from other donors' samples. The V call is TRBV5-6, the J call TRBJ1-3; 7 bases fit TRBD1. In nucleotides, the CDR3 is TGTGCCAGCAGCAGTGGACAGGCTACTGGAAACACCATATATTTT. This gives the protein CASSSGQATGNTIYF. The full variable domain, its missing parts supplied by reference TRBV5-6 and TRBJ1-3, is DAGVTQSPTHLIKTRGQQVTLRCSPKSGHDTVSWYQQALGQGPQFIFQYYEEEERQRGNFPDRFSGHQFPNYSSELNVNALLLGDSALYLCASSSGQATGNTIYFGEGSWLTVV.